A single T cell receptor (beta chain) is shown here with its context. These data originate in a study of cytomegalovirus exposure and HLA in healthy donors. Germline V CDR1 and CDR2: MNHEY, SVGAGI. The CDR3 contains 16 residues. The PCR contained 60 Vbeta and 13 Jbeta primers. Here immunoSEQ multiplex PCR was the method, and the copy in TCRdb shows in-frame clones only, minus some. The sample records 150,000 to 200,000 clones, about 88% being singletons. Sequencing used PBMCs. This chain connects TRBV6-5 to TRBJ2-5; the match to TRBD2 covers 16 bases. Near its end, the DNA agrees better with TRBJ2-7, so the J call may be wrong. This sequence was found in a woman aged 18-29 years in good health and CMV-seronegative. In DNA form, the CDR3 reads TGTGCCAGCAGTTACCTGGGACTAGCGGGAGGGGACGAGCAGTACTTC. As protein: CASSYLGLAGGDEQYF.